This TCR beta chain was documented in a study of cytomegalovirus exposure and HLA in healthy donors. As for this clone: Its antigen is not identified.

Trimming left V 2 bases short and J 6 bases short, with 14 bases between. The CDR3 consists of 15 residues. From germline, CDR1 is KGHSH and CDR2 LQKENI. Study-level findings and limits: A previous analysis found most TCR beta V segments productive roughly 87% or roughly 30% of the time. Excluded: some indistinguishable V segments such as TRBV6-2 and TRBV6-3.

Researchers ran the PCR with 60 Vbeta and 13 Jbeta primers. Method: immunoSEQ multiplex PCR; TCRdb's copy keeps in-frame clones and lacks some. The sample carries about 120,000 clones, over 70% recorded once. The TCR originated in a female donor in good health and CMV-seropositive. The chain carries TRBV18 and TRBJ2-1, with D possibly TRBD2 on 7 matching bases. The sequenced material came from PBMCs. CDR3 sequence reads: CASSPGAGALNEQFF. CDR3 nucleotides: TGTGCCAGCTCACCAGGGGCGGGGGCCCTCAATGAGCAGTTCTTC.